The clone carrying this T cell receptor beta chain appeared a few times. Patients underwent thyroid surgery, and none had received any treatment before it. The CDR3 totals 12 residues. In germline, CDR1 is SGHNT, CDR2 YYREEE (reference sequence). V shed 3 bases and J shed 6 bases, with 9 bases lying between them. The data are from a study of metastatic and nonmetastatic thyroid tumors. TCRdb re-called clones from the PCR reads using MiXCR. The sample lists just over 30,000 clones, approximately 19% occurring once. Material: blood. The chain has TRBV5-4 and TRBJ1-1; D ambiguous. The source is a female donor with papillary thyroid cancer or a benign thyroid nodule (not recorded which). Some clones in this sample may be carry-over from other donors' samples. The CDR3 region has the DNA TGTGCCAGCAGCTGGGAGAAGGCTGAAGCTTTCTTT. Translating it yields CASSWEKAEAFF.